Listed below are T cell receptor beta chains from one sample, sequenced in a study of early T cells in non-severe SARS-CoV-2 infection. TCRdb passed the 5' RACE reads through MiXCR, listing each CDR3 protein once. The table lists approximately 32,000 distinct CDR3 sequences, 5.8% of them singletons. Sequenced sample: whole blood. The receptors come from an adult who was a healthcare worker with PCR-confirmed SARS-CoV-2 infection or an uninfected control (not recorded which). CDR3s include the opening cysteine and the closing phenylalanine or tryptophan. Each record gives: D gene, clone size, J gene, V gene, CDR3 DNA, CDR3 protein. A D gene is named only where the DNA matches it firmly. Clone size is given for some rows only: seen once, a few or many times, or a class if the clone is expanded.

-,many,TRBJ2-3,TRBV5-4,TGTGCCAGCAGCTTACATAGCACAGATACGCAGTATTTT,CASSLHSTDTQYF
-,many,TRBJ1-4,TRBV18,TGTGCCAGCTCACCGAATGGGGGGACTAATGAAAAACTGTTTTTT,CASSPNGGTNEKLFF
-,many,TRBJ2-2,TRBV6-2/TRBV6-3,TGTGCCAGCAGTCGCCCAGGTCCCAAAATCGGGGAGCTGTTTTTT,CASSRPGPKIGELFF
-,-,TRBJ2-3,TRBV5-4,TGTGCCAGCAGCTTGGAAACAGATACGCAGTATTTT,CASSLETDTQYF
TRBD2,few,TRBJ2-3,TRBV7-3,TGTGCCAGCAGCTTACGCGGGGGGCCCACAGATACGCAGTATTTT,CASSLRGGPTDTQYF
-,-,TRBJ1-1,TRBV20-1,TGCAGTGCTGCGGGACAAAAAAACACTGAAGCTTTCTTT,CSAAGQKNTEAFF
-,many,TRBJ2-3,TRBV7-2,TGTGCCAGCAGCTGGTTCGGTAGGCAGAACACAGATACGCAGTATTTT,CASSWFGRQNTDTQYF
-,few,TRBJ1-1,TRBV7-2,TGTGCCAGCAGCCTCACTCCTGACACTGAAGCTTTCTTT,CASSLTPDTEAFF
TRBD1,many,TRBJ1-2,TRBV29-1,TGCAGCGCCCGGACAGGGGAGAACTATGGCTACACCTTC,CSARTGENYGYTF
-,medium-sized,TRBJ1-1,TRBV7-9,TGTGCCAGCAGCCTCCTCCGGACGGAAGCTTTCTTT,CASSLLRTEAFF
-,many,TRBJ1-1,TRBV12-3/TRBV12-4,TGTGCCAGCACCAACATGGGAAAGGTGAACACTGAAGCTTTCTTT,CASTNMGKVNTEAFF
-,many,TRBJ1-1,TRBV9,TGTGCCAGCGCCGAGACAGGGAACACTGAAGCTTTCTTT,CASAETGNTEAFF
-,many,TRBJ2-1,TRBV24-1,TGTGCCACCAGTGACCCACTGGTGGGGGGTGAGCAGTTCTTC,CATSDPLVGGEQFF
TRBD1,many,TRBJ1-5,TRBV5-5,TGTGCCAGCAGCCAAGGACAGGGAGGTGTTCTGAGTCAGCCCCAGCATTTT,CASSQGQGGVLSQPQHF
TRBD2,many,TRBJ2-7,TRBV20-1,TGCAGTGCGAAGACTAGCGGGAGGACTTCCTACGAGCAGTACTTC,CSAKTSGRTSYEQYF
TRBD1,medium-sized,TRBJ1-5,TRBV6-1,TGTGCCAGCAGAGCGGGACAGTTCAATCAGCCCCAGCATTTT,CASRAGQFNQPQHF
-,many,TRBJ1-2,TRBV7-9,TGTGCCAGCAGCCGGGGGATTGATAACTATGGCTACACCTTC,CASSRGIDNYGYTF
-,many,TRBJ1-1,TRBV12-3/TRBV12-4,TGTGCCAGCAGTTTCCCCAGAGACCCCATTGAAGCTTTCTTT,CASSFPRDPIEAFF
TRBD2,many,TRBJ2-7,TRBV14,TGTGCCAGCAGCCGACTAGCGGGAGGCGAGCAGTACTTC,CASSRLAGGEQYF
-,many,TRBJ2-1,TRBV5-4,TGTGCCAGCAGCTTGGGACTGCGGGGGCACTCCTACAATGAGCAGTTCTTC,CASSLGLRGHSYNEQFF
-,many,TRBJ2-3,TRBV9,TGTGCCAGCAGACTGTCGGCGGACTCCGCCACAGATACGCAGTATTTT,CASRLSADSATDTQYF
-,many,TRBJ1-4,TRBV20-1,TGCAGTGCGAGCGTTGGAGCCGGTACTAATGAAAAACTGTTTTTT,CSASVGAGTNEKLFF
-,few,TRBJ2-1,TRBV20-1,TGCAGTGCTGTACAGGTGAAATCCTACAATGAGCAGTTCTTC,CSAVQVKSYNEQFF
-,few,TRBJ1-3,TRBV7-2,TGTGCCAGCAGCTTAGAGGAGGGGGTCGGAAACACCATATATTTT,CASSLEEGVGNTIYF
-,many,TRBJ2-5,TRBV6-1,TGTGCCAGCAGTGCCCTCGGGGCAGCTATTCAAGAGACCCAGTACTTC,CASSALGAAIQETQYF
-,few,TRBJ2-1,TRBV5-1,TGCGCCAGCAGCTCAGGATTAGGTAGGCCCTACAATGAGCAGTTCTTC,CASSSGLGRPYNEQFF
-,few,TRBJ2-1,TRBV4-1,TGCGCCAGCAGCCAGGCGCCCGGCTCCTACAATGAGCAGTTCTTC,CASSQAPGSYNEQFF
TRBD1,many,TRBJ1-5,TRBV18,TGTGCCACCACAGGGGCTGGGAATCAGCCCCAGCATTTT,CATTGAGNQPQHF
-,many,TRBJ1-3,TRBV5-6,TGTGCCAGCAGCTTGGGGGAACAGCGACTCTCTGGAAACACCATATATTTT,CASSLGEQRLSGNTIYF
-,many,TRBJ2-3,TRBV7-9,TGTGCCAGCACCGGCACAGATACGCAGTATTTT,CASTGTDTQYF
TRBD1,-,TRBJ1-2,TRBV20-1,TGCAGTGCCAGTAGGGGGCTTAAGGGCTACACCTTC,CSASRGLKGYTF
TRBD1,few,TRBJ2-7,TRBV29-1,TGCAGCGTCGAAAGTCGGACAGGGTCTCCCGAGCAGTACTTC,CSVESRTGSPEQYF
-,many,TRBJ1-4,TRBV7-5,-,CISVPEAPHLGPPTNEKLFF
TRBD1,many,TRBJ2-1,TRBV27,TGTGCCAGCAACGGCCCAGGGACAGGGAGGGTCAATGAGCAGTTCTTC,CASNGPGTGRVNEQFF
-,many,TRBJ2-7,TRBV20-1,TGCAGTGCGAACCCCGGCGCCTCCTGGGAGCAGTACTTC,CSANPGASWEQYF
TRBD2,-,TRBJ2-7,TRBV20-1,TGCAGTGCTATCGATGCGCAGCGGGGGTACGAGCAGTACTTC,CSAIDAQRGYEQYF
-,many,TRBJ2-3,TRBV5-4,TGTGCCAGCTCCCCCCCCGGGCCAGATACGCAGTATTTT,CASSPPGPDTQYF
-,many,TRBJ1-2,TRBV7-2,TGTGCCAGCAGCTTAGAGCTACTTACCTATGGCTACACCTTC,CASSLELLTYGYTF
-,many,TRBJ2-7,TRBV4-3,TGCGCCAGCAGCCAAGTCGTAGGGAGCTCCTACGAGCAGTACTTC,CASSQVVGSSYEQYF
-,-,TRBJ1-2,TRBV30,TGTGCCTGGTCTCATGGACAGTATGGCTACACCTTC,CAWSHGQYGYTF
-,many,TRBJ2-3,TRBV7-6,TGTGCCAGCAGCTTAGCCCGCCGGACTGGCACAGATACGCAGTATTTT,CASSLARRTGTDTQYF
-,many,TRBJ2-3,TRBV11-2,TGTGCCAGCAGCTTAGGATCCTCCACAGATACGCAGTATTTT,CASSLGSSTDTQYF
-,many,TRBJ1-1,TRBV5-4,TGTGCCAGCAGCTCGCCTGGGGACACTGAAGCTTTCTTT,CASSSPGDTEAFF
-,many,TRBJ1-4,TRBV5-1,TGCGCCAGCAGCCAGAACCCCCCCCAGGGAACTAATGAAAAACTGTTTTTT,CASSQNPPQGTNEKLFF
-,-,TRBJ2-3,TRBV7-8,TGTGCCAGCAGCCCGGCCGTCACCCTCCCAGATACGCAGTATTTT,CASSPAVTLPDTQYF
-,many,TRBJ1-2,TRBV12-3/TRBV12-4,TGTGCCAGCAGTTGGGGGGCAGGGAGACATCGGGATGGCTACACCTTC,CASSWGAGRHRDGYTF
-,many,TRBJ2-3,TRBV6-1,TGTGCCAGCAGGACTCTAGTATCGGAAGATACGCAGTATTTT,CASRTLVSEDTQYF
-,few,TRBJ2-7,TRBV7-6,TGTGCCAGCAGCTCGACCGAGACCTGGGACGAGCAGTACTTC,CASSSTETWDEQYF
-,many,TRBJ2-7,TRBV11-2,TGTGCCAGCAGCTTAGTTGCAGGAACAGGCCCCTACGAGCAGTACTTC,CASSLVAGTGPYEQYF
-,many,TRBJ2-7,TRBV5-5,TGTGCCAGCACCTTGGGGGGTTCCTACGAGCAGTACTTC,CASTLGGSYEQYF
-,many,TRBJ2-1,TRBV4-3,TGCGCCAGCAGCCAAGCCCTCGGCAGGGGTCCTCTCAATGAGCAGTTCTTC,CASSQALGRGPLNEQFF
-,-,TRBJ2-7,TRBV11-2,TGTGCCAGCAGCTCCCGGGACTTCTCCTCCTACGAGCAGTACTTC,CASSSRDFSSYEQYF
-,many,TRBJ1-1,TRBV12-3/TRBV12-4,TGTGCCAGCAGGATGACAGGTGTCTTTCGAAACACTGAAGCTTTCTTT,CASRMTGVFRNTEAFF
-,many,TRBJ2-7,TRBV7-6,TGTGCCAGCAGCTCAACGGGGTCCTACGAGCAGTACTTC,CASSSTGSYEQYF
-,many,TRBJ2-1,TRBV7-2,TGTGCCAGCAGCTTAGGATGGGGTAGTACCGCAAGTGAGCAGTTCTTC,CASSLGWGSTASEQFF